This is a list of T cell receptor beta chains from one sample in a study of T-cell reconstitution after alpha-beta-depleted transplantation in children. MiXCR, run by TCRdb on the PCR reads, gives a single entry per CDR3 protein. The table records about 600,000 distinct CDR3 sequences, approximately 12% of them present only once. Sequencing was performed on PBMCs, mostly from graft donor cells, taken 360 days after TCRalphabeta/CD19-depleted stem cell transplant. These receptors were taken from a male patient under 18 who had a stem cell transplant for acute myeloid leukemia, so the T cells may come from the graft donor. Each CDR3 is given with its conserved first and last residue. The D gene is left open where the match is weak. Only part of the rows carry a size: once, few, many, or a class if the clone is expanded.

-	TRBJ2-3	TRBV6-5	few	CASSYSHPDTQYF	TGTGCCAGCAGTTACTCTCATCCAGATACGCAGTATTTT
TRBD2	TRBJ2-5	TRBV19	-	CASSIGLAGVETQYF	TGTGCCAGTAGTATCGGACTAGCGGGAGTAGAGACCCAGTACTTC
TRBD1	TRBJ2-1	TRBV7-8	-	CASSLGSRGQMKFF	TGTGCCAGCAGCTTAGGGTCCAGGGGGCAGATGAAGTTCTTC
-	TRBJ2-3	TRBV6-5	-	CASSYSNSGYGTDTQYF	TGTGCCAGCAGTTACTCTAATTCGGGTTATGGCACAGATACGCAGTATTTT
TRBD1	TRBJ1-2	TRBV6-5	-	CASRYRDSGYYGYTF	TGTGCCAGCAGGTACCGGGACAGCGGGTACTATGGCTACACCTTC
-	TRBJ2-6	TRBV30	-	CAWRDSGANVLTF	TGTGCCTGGAGGGACTCTGGGGCCAACGTCCTGACTTTC
TRBD2	TRBJ2-3	TRBV19	few	CASRVMGAGGHPAQYF	TGTGCCAGTAGGGTTATGGGAGCGGGAGGCCACCCAGCGCAGTATTTT
-	TRBJ2-3	TRBV20-1	-	CSARVRNRNLAADTQYF	TGCAGTGCTAGAGTAAGAAACCGAAACTTGGCAGCAGATACGCAGTATTTT
TRBD1	TRBJ1-2	TRBV7-8	-	CATGRTGTPLYGYTF	TGTGCCACTGGACGGACAGGCACCCCCCTCTATGGCTACACCTTC
-	TRBJ2-7	TRBV21-1	few	CASSTPARLYEQYF	TGTGCCAGCAGCACCCCAGCCCGACTATACGAGCAGTACTTC
-	TRBJ1-6	TRBV6-5	few	CASSYVGDSDSPLHF	TGTGCCAGCAGTTACGTAGGGGATTCGGATTCACCCCTCCACTTT
-	TRBJ2-1	TRBV4-1	many	CASSQDSRVNEQFF	TGCGCCAGCAGCCAAGATTCACGGGTAAATGAGCAGTTCTTC
-	TRBJ2-7	TRBV6-6	many	CASRGTYEQYF	TGTGCCAGCAGGGGAACCTACGAGCAGTACTTC
-	TRBJ2-1	TRBV6-2/TRBV6-3	-	CASSQNIEQFF	TGTGCCAGCAGTCAGAATATTGAGCAGTTCTTC
TRBD1	TRBJ2-7	TRBV7-8	few	CASSLVGTGVPYEQYF	TGTGCCAGCAGCTTAGTCGGGACAGGGGTTCCGTACGAGCAGTACTTC
TRBD2	TRBJ2-1	TRBV7-8	few	CASSTIAGVTVDDEQFF	TGTGCCAGCAGCACAATAGCGGGAGTTACGGTTGACGATGAGCAGTTCTTC
-	TRBJ2-7	TRBV21-1	many	CASSNERPSQRAHSYEQYF	TGTGCCAGCAGCAATGAACGCCCCTCTCAGCGGGCACACTCCTACGAGCAGTACTTC
-	TRBJ2-2	TRBV28	many	CASRGIGPGELFF	TGTGCCTCTAGAGGGATTGGGCCCGGGGAGCTGTTTTTT
-	TRBJ2-1	TRBV7-2	few	CASSPVGGYLEQFF	TGTGCCAGCAGCCCCGTGGGAGGCTATCTCGAGCAGTTCTTC
TRBD2	TRBJ2-2	TRBV6-2/TRBV6-3	-	CASRAPGLALTGELFF	TGTGCCAGCAGAGCACCGGGACTAGCGCTTACCGGGGAGCTGTTTTTT
TRBD1	TRBJ2-1	TRBV5-1	-	CASNRDRVSEQFF	TGCGCCAGCAACCGGGACAGGGTCAGCGAGCAGTTCTTC
-	TRBJ1-1	TRBV12-3/TRBV12-4	-	CASSLSWGRENTEAFF	TGTGCCAGCAGTTTAAGCTGGGGGCGGGAGAACACTGAAGCTTTCTTT
-	TRBJ1-5	TRBV4-2	-	CASSLREGWSNQPQHF	TGTGCCAGCAGCCTCCGGGAGGGATGGAGCAATCAGCCCCAGCATTTT
-	TRBJ2-1	TRBV12-3/TRBV12-4	-	CASSFPSTTEQFF	TGTGCCAGCAGTTTCCCTTCAACTACGGAGCAGTTCTTC
-	TRBJ2-1	TRBV28	few	CASSLPGAPHNEQFF	TGTGCCAGCAGTTTACCGGGGGCGCCCCACAATGAGCAGTTCTTC
-	TRBJ2-3	TRBV29-1	-	CSFQIRDGADTQYF	TGCAGCTTTCAGATTAGGGATGGGGCAGATACGCAGTATTTT
TRBD2	TRBJ2-7	TRBV29-1	many	CSVAGLAGLEQYF	TGCAGCGTCGCGGGACTAGCGGGTCTCGAGCAGTACTTC
-	TRBJ2-7	TRBV27	-	CASSSKDYYEQYF	TGTGCCAGCAGTTCGAAAGATTACTACGAGCAGTACTTC
TRBD2	TRBJ2-1	TRBV7-9	-	CASSSSGAYNEQFF	TGTGCCAGCAGCTCTAGCGGAGCCTACAATGAGCAGTTCTTC
TRBD1	TRBJ2-7	TRBV7-9	-	CASSPPYQGATDEQYF	TGTGCCAGCAGCCCCCCCTATCAGGGGGCCACGGACGAGCAGTACTTC
TRBD2	TRBJ2-7	TRBV6-5	-	CASRSSGFSYEQYF	TGTGCCAGCAGATCTAGCGGGTTCTCCTACGAGCAGTACTTC
-	TRBJ2-6	TRBV28	many	CASSFKDNLLMSGANVLTF	TGTGCCAGCAGTTTCAAGGACAATCTCCTAATGTCTGGGGCCAACGTCCTGACTTTC
TRBD2	TRBJ2-1	TRBV20-1	few	CSARDITAGAHNEQFF	TGCAGTGCTAGAGATATCACAGCGGGAGCCCACAATGAGCAGTTCTTC
TRBD1	TRBJ2-3	TRBV12-3/TRBV12-4	few	CASRRQGATDTQYF	TGTGCCAGCAGGAGACAGGGGGCCACAGATACGCAGTATTTT
-	TRBJ1-1	TRBV6-5	many	CASSYSGRDTEAFF	TGTGCCAGCAGTTACTCTGGCAGGGACACTGAAGCTTTCTTT